Below are 20 T cell receptor beta chains sequenced from a single sample in a study of CD8+CD57+ T cells in acquired aplastic anemia. TCR beta VDJ and CDR3 profiling used genomic DNA as template. In TCRdb, the reads were re-called with MiXCR into one record per CDR3 protein. The sample holds 65,000 or so distinct CDR3 sequences; 50% to 70% are singletons and the top ten take over 2%. The sequenced sample was sorted CD4+, CD8+, or CD8+CD57+ T cells (not recorded which) from PBMCs. The receptor set was obtained from a human donor in good health, serving as a control.

This clonotype was observed a handful of times. The chain uses TRBV15 and TRBJ2-3, with D perhaps matching TRBD2 (6 bases). The V gene lost 4 bases and the J gene lost 1 base, with 15 bases spanning the gap. Germline V CDR1 and CDR2: LNHNV, YYDKDF (reference sequence). This CDR3 contains 16 residues. This chain's CDR3 is CATSNWGGRGTDTQYF. CDR3 nucleotides: TGTGCCACCAGCAATTGGGGAGGTCGTGGCACAGATACGCAGTATTTT.

This clonotype was found many times. The chain joins TRBV28 to TRBJ2-1; D uncertain. CDR1 and CDR2 from the germline V gene are MDHEN and SYDVKM. With 3 bases removed from V and 5 bases from J, the gap between germline ends came to 11 bases. The CDR3 sequence is 14 residues long. The CDR3 loop reads CASSFSVRDNEQFF. The CDR3 region has the DNA TGTGCCAGCAGTTTTAGTGTTAGAGACAATGAGCAGTTCTTC.

The V gene is TRBV7-1, the J gene TRBJ2-3, with D possibly being TRBD1 (5 bases). TRBV7-1 is noted as an ORF with a role that remains uncertain. The CDR3 covers 14 residues. The V and J ends lost 3 bases and 11 bases respectively, with 18 bases between them. The CDR3 DNA follows: TGTGCCAGCAGCTCTTCAGGGAAAGGCAATGAGCAGTATTTT. Amino acid sequence: CASSSSGKGNEQYF.

The genes are TRBV2 and TRBJ1-1; TRBD1 might be the D (6 bases). V was shortened by 7 bases and J by 3 bases, with 12 bases between the two germline ends. The length of the CDR3 is 13 residues. From germline, CDR1 is SNHLY and CDR2 FYNNEI. This CDR3 reads CASNYPGDTEAFF. The CDR3 coding sequence is TGTGCCAGCAACTACCCAGGGGACACTGAAGCTTTCTTT.

V is TRBV11-3 and J is TRBJ1-6, with a tentative D call TRBD1 (6 bases). This CDR3 is 15 amino acids long. Germline CDR1 and CDR2: SGHNT and YENEEA. The V and J ends lost 1 base and 10 bases respectively, with 14 bases between them. Written as DNA, the CDR3 is TGTGCCAGCAGCTTAGCTACAGGGAGCAGGTCACCCCTCCACTTT. Its translation is CASSLATGSRSPLHF.

This clonotype was detected many times. The rearrangement joins TRBV19 to TRBJ2-2; 12 bases agree with TRBD2. The V gene's germline CDR1 is LNHDA and CDR2 SQIVND (reference sequence). This CDR3 has 19 residues. The V segment lost 5 bases and the J segment 6 bases; nucleotides outside the gene matches: 16. As DNA, the CDR3 is TGTGCCAGTAGTTCCCCTAGCGGGAGGGCTGTTATGGGCGCCGGGGAGCTGTTTTTT. Encoded protein: CASSSPSGRAVMGAGELFF.

V and J are TRBV20-1 and TRBJ2-1, with D unclear. V dropped 5 bases and J dropped 12 bases, with 20 bases sitting between them. Germline assignment: CDR1 DFQATT and CDR2 SNEGSKA (reference sequence). The CDR3 sequence is 13 residues long. CDR3 DNA: TGCAGTGCTCGCGCGCCCAGACGGTACGGGCAGTTCTTC. Translation: CSARAPRRYGQFF.

This clonotype was observed a handful of times. This sequence joins TRBV24-1 and TRBJ2-1; D not certain. Germline loops: CDR1 KGHDR, CDR2 SFDVKD. The CDR3 length is 14 residues. V dropped 1 base and J dropped 6 bases, with 9 bases sitting between them. CDR3 bases: TGTGCCACCAGTGATTTCGCCGACGGCAATGAGCAGTTCTTC. Amino acid sequence: CATSDFADGNEQFF.

This clonotype was counted ten times or more. This chain uses TRBV6-1 with TRBJ2-7; a possible D gene is TRBD2 (7 bases). V lost 11 bases, J lost 0 bases, and 17 bases lay in between. The CDR3 contains 14 residues. The germline V gene encodes CDR1 MNHNS and CDR2 SASEGT. CDR3: CAASRGAASYEQYF. The CDR3 DNA sequence: TGTGCCGCCTCACGGGGGGCGGCCTCCTACGAGCAGTACTTC.

This clonotype has a handful of counts. This sequence joins TRBV25-1 and TRBJ2-3, with 7 bases lining up with TRBD2. After removal of 3 bases from V and 3 bases from J, the junction contained 3 bases not matched to a gene. CDR3 size: 14 residues. From germline, CDR1 is MGHDK and CDR2 SYGVNS. DNA for the CDR3: TGTGCCAGCAGTGATCACGGGAGGACAGATACGCAGTATTTT. Translation gives CASSDHGRTDTQYF.

This clonotype was observed a handful of times. This rearrangement joins TRBV15 to TRBJ2-3, with a possible D match to TRBD1 (5 bases). The germline V gene encodes CDR1 LNHNV and CDR2 YYDKDF (reference sequence). With 1 base removed from V and 4 bases from J, the gap between germline ends came to 12 bases. The CDR3 covers 15 residues. The CDR3 DNA sequence: TGTGCCACCAGCAGAGCGAAAGGGGCTCCAGATACGCAGTATTTT. It encodes CATSRAKGAPDTQYF.

This sequence joins TRBV9 and TRBJ1-5; TRBD1 might be the D (5 bases). CDR1 is SGDLS and CDR2 is YYNGEE in the germline V gene. Between the trimmed V and J ends, which lost 3 bases and 2 bases, there was a span of 9 bases. This CDR3 contains 14 residues. CDR3: CASSAGNGNQPQHF. The CDR3 region has the DNA TGTGCCAGCAGCGCAGGGAACGGCAATCAGCCCCAGCATTTT.

The rearrangement links TRBV10-3 to TRBJ2-3; 8 bases agree with TRBD2. The CDR3 consists of 14 residues. Germline V gene lookup returns CDR1 ENHRY and CDR2 SYGVKD. The V and J ends lost 10 bases and 2 bases, in that order; junction bases with no gene match: 8. CDR3 loop: CATDRGGLTDTQYF. CDR3 DNA sequence: TGTGCCACGGATCGCGGGGGGCTCACAGATACGCAGTATTTT.

The rearrangement uses TRBV20-1 and TRBJ1-2; D unclear. The CDR3 consists of 13 residues. Trimming shortened V by 0 bases and J by 2 bases, and 7 bases separated the two germline ends. The germline V gene has CDR1 DFQATT and CDR2 SNEGSKA (reference sequence). The CDR3 nucleotides read TGCAGTGCTAGAGATCAGGCCAACTATGGCTACACCTTC. The encoded protein is CSARDQANYGYTF.

This clonotype was seen repeatedly, ten times or more. The V and J genes are TRBV30 and TRBJ1-6, with 8 bases fitting TRBD1. The CDR3 totals 15 residues. Germline assignment: CDR1 GTSNPN and CDR2 SVGIG (reference sequence). Trimming took 3 bases from V and 10 from J; bases not matched to a gene: 11. The CDR3 here is CAWSALDRVRSPLHF. CDR3 DNA sequence: TGTGCCTGGAGCGCATTGGACAGGGTGAGATCACCCCTCCACTTT.

V gene TRBV15 combines with J gene TRBJ1-1, with 7 bases aligning to TRBD1. The CDR3 is made up of 14 amino acids. Trimming at V came to 5 bases and at J to 5 bases, leaving 8 bases not matched to a gene. CDR1 is LNHNV and CDR2 is YYDKDF in the germline V gene (reference sequence). CDR3 protein: CATSGPNRGTEAFF. The CDR3 bases are TGTGCCACCAGCGGCCCCAACAGGGGAACTGAAGCTTTCTTT.

By frequency in the sample, this clonotype is medium-sized (0.01 to 0.1%). The V and J genes are TRBV19 and TRBJ2-7; tentatively, D is TRBD1 (6 bases). From germline, CDR1 is LNHDA and CDR2 SQIVND (reference sequence). Trimming stripped 9 bases from V and 0 bases from J, with 18 bases between. This CDR3 has 15 amino acids. CDR3 sequence: CASRTLQGPSYEQYF. Here the CDR3 DNA reads TGTGCCAGCAGGACATTACAGGGTCCCTCCTACGAGCAGTACTTC.

The rearrangement joins TRBV25-1 to TRBJ2-3; TRBD2 aligns across 9 bases. Trimming at V came to 6 bases and at J to 2 bases, leaving 3 bases not matched to a gene. From germline, CDR1 is MGHDK and CDR2 SYGVNS. This CDR3 contains 14 residues. CDR3 coding DNA: TGTGCCAGCAGGGCGGGACTAGCCACAGATACGCAGTATTTT. Translating it yields CASRAGLATDTQYF.

The chain uses TRBV29-1 and TRBJ2-7; the D call may be TRBD1 or TRBD2 (5 bases each). The V gene's germline CDR1 is SQVTM and CDR2 ANQGSEA. CDR3 length: 12 residues. V was shortened by 4 bases and J by 0 bases, with 7 bases between the two germline ends. For the CDR3, the DNA is TGCAGCGTTGGGGGGACCTCCTACGAGCAGTACTTC. Amino acids: CSVGGTSYEQYF.

The rearrangement joins TRBV19 to TRBJ2-1, with TRBD2 matching 9 bases. The length of the CDR3 is 20 residues. J gave up 0 bases and V 1 base, and 13 bases lay outside the gene matches. Germline V CDR1 and CDR2: LNHDA, SQIVND (reference sequence). DNA of the CDR3: TGTGCCAGTAGTATAGGTCCTGGCGGGGGGGATCTCAGCTCCTACAATGAGCAGTTCTTC. It translates to CASSIGPGGGDLSSYNEQFF.